The rows below give T cell receptor beta chains drawn from one sample of a study of cytomegalovirus exposure and HLA in healthy donors. The data were produced by immunoSEQ multiplex PCR, yet TCRdb's version contains in-frame clones alone and is incomplete. This listing includes over 110,000 clones. Sequencing was carried out using PBMCs. The origin of the receptors is a male donor in good health and CMV-seronegative. Both conserved end residues are part of each CDR3. Fields, in order: V gene, D gene, J gene, CDR3 DNA, CDR3 protein. D genes are given only for firm matches.

TRBV27,NA,TRBJ1-6,TGTGCCAGCAGTCCACTACATAATTCACCCCTCCACTTT,CASSPLHNSPLHF
TRBV19,NA,TRBJ1-5,TGTGCCAGTAGTAGTCTTGGGGGGTTCGGTCAGCCCCAGCATTTT,CASSSLGGFGQPQHF
TRBV5-1,NA,TRBJ1-3,TGCGCCAGCAGCTTAGGACAGCTCAACTCTGGAAACACCATATATTTT,CASSLGQLNSGNTIYF
TRBV30,TRBD2,TRBJ2-5,TGTGCCTGGACCGCGGGGGGGTCTCTTCAAGAGACCCAGTACTTC,CAWTAGGSLQETQYF
TRBV21-1,NA,TRBJ2-2,TGTGCCAGCAGTAGGGACAGGCCCAACACCGGGGAGCTGTTTTTT,CASSRDRPNTGELFF
TRBV5-6,TRBD2,TRBJ2-5,TGTGCCAGCAGCTCGATTCTAGCGGGAGGGCGAGAGACCCAGTACTTC,CASSSILAGGRETQYF
TRBV6-5,NA,TRBJ1-1,TGTGCCAGCAGCCTAAGGAGGGTGGACACTGAAGCTTTCTTT,CASSLRRVDTEAFF
TRBV6-5,NA,TRBJ2-7,TGTGCCAGCAGGCTCTCCCGGGACTCCACCTACGAGCAGTACTTC,CASRLSRDSTYEQYF
TRBV15,TRBD1,TRBJ2-4,TGTGCCACCAGCAATACCGGGACAGACAAAAACATTCAGTACTTC,CATSNTGTDKNIQYF
TRBV19,NA,TRBJ1-5,TGTGCCAGTAGTATTACAGGGAATGGGAGCAATCAGCCCCAGCATTTT,CASSITGNGSNQPQHF
TRBV7-7,NA,TRBJ2-7,TGTGCTAGCAGCCCTAGACTTAACTCCTACGAGCAGTACTTC,CASSPRLNSYEQYF
TRBV29-1,NA,TRBJ1-2,TGCAGCGTTGAAGATCGCGAGGGCGGCTACACCTTC,CSVEDREGGYTF
TRBV4-3,TRBD1,TRBJ2-7,TGCGCCAGCAGCCAAGATTATGGGACAGGGGGCACCTACGAGCAGTACTTC,CASSQDYGTGGTYEQYF
TRBV9,TRBD1,TRBJ2-1,TGTGCCAGCAGCGTTACGGACAGGGCGCGGGGTCCATCATTCTTC,CASSVTDRARGPSFF
TRBV19,TRBD1,TRBJ2-5,TGTGCCAGTAGTTCCCACAACAGGGGAGAGACCCAGTACTTC,CASSSHNRGETQYF
TRBV5-6,NA,TRBJ2-5,TGTGCCAGCAGCTTGGTCCGTACAACAAAAGAGACCCAGTACTTC,CASSLVRTTKETQYF
TRBV5-1,TRBD1,TRBJ2-3,TGCGCCAGCAGCCCGGGGGACAGGGGCCCAGATACGCAGTATTTT,CASSPGDRGPDTQYF
TRBV2,NA,TRBJ1-1,TGTGCCAGCAGTGAACGGGTTCACACTGAAGCTTTCTTT,CASSERVHTEAFF
TRBV29-1,TRBD1,TRBJ2-2,TGCAGCGTTGCGGTGGGGACAGGGGGCACCGGGGAGCTGTTTTTT,CSVAVGTGGTGELFF
TRBV7-3,TRBD1,TRBJ2-7,TGTGCCAGCAGCTCCGGACAGGGAGCCTACGAGCAGTACTTC,CASSSGQGAYEQYF
TRBV5-1,NA,TRBJ1-3,TGCGCCAGCAGCCCCGGAACCCTCGAGGGCACCATATATTTT,CASSPGTLEGTIYF
TRBV4-2,NA,TRBJ2-1,TGTGCCAGCAGCCAAGTCGAGCTGGGCTCCTACGGTGAGCAGTTCTTC,CASSQVELGSYGEQFF
TRBV7-9,TRBD1,TRBJ1-1,TGTGCCAGCAGCGGACAGGTCACTGAAGCTTTCTTT,CASSGQVTEAFF
TRBV6-6,TRBD1,TRBJ1-6,TGTGCCAGCAGGGGACAGGGATCTAATTCACCCCTCCACTTT,CASRGQGSNSPLHF
TRBV6-5,NA,TRBJ2-7,TGTGCCAGCAGTTACGGGGGGAACTACGAGCAGTACTTC,CASSYGGNYEQYF
TRBV6-1,NA,TRBJ1-2,TGTGCCAGCTCTTTAACCGGGACAACCTATGGCTACACCTTC,CASSLTGTTYGYTF
TRBV6-5,TRBD2,TRBJ2-7,TGTGCCAGCAGTTACTGGGGGGGAGGGGTCTACGAGCAGTACTTC,CASSYWGGGVYEQYF
TRBV7-9,TRBD2,TRBJ2-7,TGTGCCAGCACCCCTAGCGGGGATGCCTACGAGCAGTACTTC,CASTPSGDAYEQYF
TRBV28,TRBD1,TRBJ2-7,TGTGCCAGCAGTTTAACCGGGACAGGGTACAGCGAGCAGTACTTC,CASSLTGTGYSEQYF
TRBV5-6,NA,TRBJ1-5,TGTGCCAGCAGCCCCCCGGGACATAGCAATCAGCCCCAGCATTTT,CASSPPGHSNQPQHF